The rows below give T cell receptor beta chains drawn from one sample of a study of OX40 agonist ivuxolimab in advanced cancers. Data came from immunoSEQ multiplex PCR; TCRdb stores just in-frame clones and leaves some out. The table has over 95,000 clones, roughly 90% seen once. Specimen: CD4+ or CD8+ T cells sorted from blood, collected in a trial of the OX40 agonist ivuxolimab. These receptors were taken from an adult with an advanced solid tumor such as melanoma, head and neck, liver or kidney cancer. Both conserved end residues are part of each CDR3. Fields, in order: clone size, V gene, J gene, D gene, CDR3 DNA, CDR3 protein. A D gene is named only where the DNA matches it firmly. Expanded clones are given a class, and other clones once, few, many or no size at all.

clone size: .; V gene: TRBV27; J gene: TRBJ2-3; D gene: .; CDR3 DNA: TGTGCCAGCAGTACTGGACTCCACACAGATACGCAGTATTTT; CDR3 protein: CASSTGLHTDTQYF
clone size: once; V gene: TRBV6-5; J gene: TRBJ2-7; D gene: .; CDR3 DNA: TGTGCCAGCAGCCTAGTGGGCTACGAGCAGTACTTC; CDR3 protein: CASSLVGYEQYF
clone size: .; V gene: TRBV5-5; J gene: TRBJ2-7; D gene: TRBD1; CDR3 DNA: TGTGCCAGCAGCGCACGAGGGACAGCCGGCATCGAGCAGTACTTC; CDR3 protein: CASSARGTAGIEQYF
clone size: .; V gene: TRBV7-8; J gene: TRBJ2-5; D gene: TRBD2; CDR3 DNA: TGTGCCAGCAGCCCCCGGGGTAGCGGGAGTATAGAGACCCAGTACTTC; CDR3 protein: CASSPRGSGSIETQYF
clone size: once; V gene: TRBV14; J gene: TRBJ2-3; D gene: TRBD2; CDR3 DNA: TGTGCCAGCAGCCCTCTCGGGGGGGCTAGCGGGAGTCGAGGCACAGATACGCAGTATTTT; CDR3 protein: CASSPLGGASGSRGTDTQYF
clone size: .; V gene: TRBV5-1; J gene: TRBJ2-7; D gene: TRBD1; CDR3 DNA: TGCGCCAGCAGCTTTACCGGGACAGTTGGATACGAGCAGTACTTC; CDR3 protein: CASSFTGTVGYEQYF
clone size: .; V gene: TRBV27; J gene: TRBJ2-3; D gene: .; CDR3 DNA: TGTGCCAGCACCCCCCAAGGGGCAGATACGCAGTATTTT; CDR3 protein: CASTPQGADTQYF
clone size: .; V gene: TRBV6-1; J gene: TRBJ2-7; D gene: TRBD2; CDR3 DNA: TGTGCCAGCAGTGAAGCGTTGGCTAGCGGGAGGACTTTCTCCTACGAGCAGTACTTC; CDR3 protein: CASSEALASGRTFSYEQYF
clone size: .; V gene: TRBV19; J gene: TRBJ2-5; D gene: .; CDR3 DNA: TGTGCCACCAGAAGGGGCCGCCCGCGGACCCAGTACTTC; CDR3 protein: CATRRGRPRTQYF
clone size: .; V gene: TRBV27; J gene: TRBJ2-7; D gene: TRBD2; CDR3 DNA: TGTGCCAGCAGTTTATCCGCGGGAGCGGGCGAGCAGTACTTC; CDR3 protein: CASSLSAGAGEQYF
clone size: once; V gene: TRBV21-1; J gene: TRBJ2-5; D gene: .; CDR3 DNA: TGTGCCAGCAGCAAAGAGTACAGCCAAGAGACCCAGTACTTC; CDR3 protein: CASSKEYSQETQYF
clone size: .; V gene: TRBV28; J gene: TRBJ2-7; D gene: .; CDR3 DNA: TGTGCCAGCAGAACCGGGACACACTACGAGCAGTACTTC; CDR3 protein: CASRTGTHYEQYF
clone size: few; V gene: TRBV21-1; J gene: TRBJ2-5; D gene: .; CDR3 DNA: TGTGCCAGCAGCAAAGAAGGAGAGACCCAGTACTTC; CDR3 protein: CASSKEGETQYF
clone size: few; V gene: TRBV7-9; J gene: TRBJ1-4; D gene: .; CDR3 DNA: TGTGCCAGCAGCTTAGGTCAGCACACTAATGAAAAACTGTTTTTT; CDR3 protein: CASSLGQHTNEKLFF
clone size: .; V gene: TRBV6-6; J gene: TRBJ2-7; D gene: TRBD1; CDR3 DNA: TGTGCCAGCAGTTACTCGGGACAGATTGGCTACGAGCAGTACTTC; CDR3 protein: CASSYSGQIGYEQYF
clone size: once; V gene: TRBV5-6; J gene: TRBJ2-1; D gene: .; CDR3 DNA: TGTGCCAGCACCACCGGACTCAGCTCCTACAATGAGCAGTTCTTC; CDR3 protein: CASTTGLSSYNEQFF
clone size: .; V gene: TRBV7-9; J gene: TRBJ2-1; D gene: TRBD1; CDR3 DNA: TGTGCCAGCAGCCTCCGGGACAGGGGCTACAATGAGCAGTTCTTC; CDR3 protein: CASSLRDRGYNEQFF
clone size: .; V gene: TRBV5-1; J gene: TRBJ2-7; D gene: TRBD1; CDR3 DNA: TGCGCCAGCAGATACAACGACAGGGGCTTCTACGAGCAGTACTTC; CDR3 protein: CASRYNDRGFYEQYF
clone size: .; V gene: TRBV18; J gene: TRBJ2-7; D gene: TRBD1; CDR3 DNA: TGTGCCAGCTCAGAGACAGGGGGCGCCCGCGGCGAGCAGTACTTC; CDR3 protein: CASSETGGARGEQYF
clone size: .; V gene: TRBV18; J gene: TRBJ2-3; D gene: .; CDR3 DNA: TGTGCCAGCTCACCAGGGGGCACAGATACGCAGTATTTT; CDR3 protein: CASSPGGTDTQYF
clone size: .; V gene: TRBV14; J gene: TRBJ2-3; D gene: TRBD1; CDR3 DNA: TGTGCCAGCAGCAGACAGGGTGGGAGCACAGATACGCAGTATTTT; CDR3 protein: CASSRQGGSTDTQYF
clone size: .; V gene: TRBV6-5; J gene: TRBJ2-7; D gene: TRBD2; CDR3 DNA: TGTGCCAGCAGCTTTGGGACTAGCGGGAGGAACGAGCAGTACTTC; CDR3 protein: CASSFGTSGRNEQYF
clone size: once; V gene: TRBV30; J gene: TRBJ1-6; D gene: TRBD1; CDR3 DNA: TGTGCCTGGAGTGCGGGACAGCTAAATTCACCCCTCCACTTT; CDR3 protein: CAWSAGQLNSPLHF
clone size: .; V gene: TRBV7-9; J gene: TRBJ2-1; D gene: .; CDR3 DNA: TGTGCCAGCAGCCAGTCAGGCAGCTCCTACAATGAGCAGTTCTTC; CDR3 protein: CASSQSGSSYNEQFF
clone size: .; V gene: TRBV19; J gene: TRBJ2-3; D gene: TRBD2; CDR3 DNA: TGTGCCAGTAGTATCGGGGGACTAGCGGGAATAAGCACAGATACGCAGTATTTT; CDR3 protein: CASSIGGLAGISTDTQYF
clone size: .; V gene: TRBV15; J gene: TRBJ2-7; D gene: TRBD1; CDR3 DNA: TGTGCCACCAGCGGCGTGAGGACAGGGGGTTACGAGCAGTACTTC; CDR3 protein: CATSGVRTGGYEQYF
clone size: .; V gene: TRBV19; J gene: TRBJ2-6; D gene: TRBD1; CDR3 DNA: TGTGCCAGTAGTCCGGACAGGTCCGCCGCGGGGGCCAACGTCCTGACTTTC; CDR3 protein: CASSPDRSAAGANVLTF
clone size: .; V gene: TRBV6-5; J gene: TRBJ2-7; D gene: .; CDR3 DNA: TGTGCCAGCAGTTACTCGGACCGAACGGAGCAGTACTTC; CDR3 protein: CASSYSDRTEQYF
clone size: .; V gene: TRBV7-8; J gene: TRBJ2-1; D gene: TRBD2; CDR3 DNA: TGTGCCAGCAGCACTGCTAGCGGGAGCTTGGGTGAGCAGTTCTTC; CDR3 protein: CASSTASGSLGEQFF
clone size: once; V gene: TRBV10-3; J gene: TRBJ2-1; D gene: .; CDR3 DNA: TGTGCCATCAGTGACAGGGCTGGGGGCTCCTACAATGAGCAGTTCTTC; CDR3 protein: CAISDRAGGSYNEQFF
clone size: .; V gene: TRBV18; J gene: TRBJ2-5; D gene: .; CDR3 DNA: TGTGCCAGCTCACCAAAGACTAGCCAAGAGACCCAGTACTTC; CDR3 protein: CASSPKTSQETQYF
clone size: .; V gene: TRBV7-2; J gene: TRBJ2-7; D gene: TRBD2; CDR3 DNA: TGTGCCAGCAGCTTACATGCGGGAGATACCTCCTACGAGCAGTACTTC; CDR3 protein: CASSLHAGDTSYEQYF
clone size: .; V gene: TRBV5-8; J gene: TRBJ1-2; D gene: TRBD1; CDR3 DNA: TGTGCCAGCAGTCTTATTGGAGGGGACAGGAACCTTGGCTACACCTTC; CDR3 protein: CASSLIGGDRNLGYTF
clone size: .; V gene: TRBV6-5; J gene: TRBJ2-7; D gene: .; CDR3 DNA: TGTGCCAGCAGTTACGCTGGTGGGTACGAGCAGTACTTC; CDR3 protein: CASSYAGGYEQYF
clone size: .; V gene: TRBV7-9; J gene: TRBJ2-3; D gene: .; CDR3 DNA: TGTGCCAGCACTCAAGTAGCAGATACGCAGTATTTT; CDR3 protein: CASTQVADTQYF
clone size: .; V gene: TRBV5-4; J gene: TRBJ2-3; D gene: .; CDR3 DNA: TGTGCCAGCAGCTTGGGGAAACTAGATACGCAGTATTTT; CDR3 protein: CASSLGKLDTQYF
clone size: .; V gene: TRBV30; J gene: TRBJ1-2; D gene: TRBD1; CDR3 DNA: TGTGCCTCCTACAGACAGGGTAACTATGGCTACACCTTC; CDR3 protein: CASYRQGNYGYTF
clone size: .; V gene: TRBV6-1; J gene: TRBJ2-3; D gene: .; CDR3 DNA: TGTGCCAGCAGTGTGGTGTCGGTAGATACGCAGTATTTT; CDR3 protein: CASSVVSVDTQYF
clone size: .; V gene: TRBV19; J gene: TRBJ2-1; D gene: TRBD1; CDR3 DNA: TGTGCCAGTAGTCCGGACAGGGGCTCCTACAATGAGCAGTTCTTC; CDR3 protein: CASSPDRGSYNEQFF
clone size: few; V gene: TRBV5-4; J gene: TRBJ1-3; D gene: .; CDR3 DNA: TGTGCCAGCAGCACCTTCGGGTCTGGAAACACCATATATTTT; CDR3 protein: CASSTFGSGNTIYF
clone size: .; V gene: TRBV7-9; J gene: TRBJ2-5; D gene: TRBD1; CDR3 DNA: TGTGCCAGCAGCTTTCACTCGGACAGGGAGACCCAGTACTTC; CDR3 protein: CASSFHSDRETQYF
clone size: .; V gene: TRBV28; J gene: TRBJ2-1; D gene: .; CDR3 DNA: TGTGCCAGCAGCTTGGGGCTCCGTAACAATGAGCAGTTCTTC; CDR3 protein: CASSLGLRNNEQFF
clone size: .; V gene: TRBV7-8; J gene: TRBJ2-5; D gene: .; CDR3 DNA: TGTGCCAGCAGCCGGACAGCTGGTTGGGAGACCCAGTACTTC; CDR3 protein: CASSRTAGWETQYF
clone size: once; V gene: TRBV28; J gene: TRBJ2-3; D gene: .; CDR3 DNA: TGTGCCAGCAGTTTACCCCTCGGGAGCACAGATACGCAGTATTTT; CDR3 protein: CASSLPLGSTDTQYF
clone size: once; V gene: TRBV6-5; J gene: TRBJ2-2; D gene: .; CDR3 DNA: TGTGCCAGCAGACCCAGGGTCGTAACCGGGGAGCTGTTTTTT; CDR3 protein: CASRPRVVTGELFF
clone size: .; V gene: TRBV18; J gene: TRBJ2-1; D gene: .; CDR3 DNA: TGTGCCAGCTCACCAGGTAGCAGAAACAATGAGCAGTTCTTC; CDR3 protein: CASSPGSRNNEQFF
clone size: .; V gene: TRBV6-6; J gene: TRBJ1-2; D gene: .; CDR3 DNA: TGTGCCAGCAGTTACGATTCGGGGGCTGTTGGCTACACCTTC; CDR3 protein: CASSYDSGAVGYTF
clone size: once; V gene: TRBV11-1; J gene: TRBJ1-1; D gene: .; CDR3 DNA: TGTGCCAGCAGCTTCACCTCCTACAGGGAGGGGACTGAAGCTTTCTTT; CDR3 protein: CASSFTSYREGTEAFF
clone size: .; V gene: TRBV28; J gene: TRBJ1-1; D gene: TRBD1; CDR3 DNA: TGCGCCAGCAGTCGCTCGGGACAGGGGAACACTGAAGCTTTCTTT; CDR3 protein: CASSRSGQGNTEAFF
clone size: .; V gene: TRBV7-2; J gene: TRBJ2-3; D gene: .; CDR3 DNA: TGTGCCACCCGACAGGATCTCACAGATACGCAGTATTTT; CDR3 protein: CATRQDLTDTQYF
clone size: .; V gene: TRBV5-6; J gene: TRBJ2-1; D gene: TRBD2; CDR3 DNA: TGTGCCAGCAGCTTGTTGCGGGAGGCCTCCTACAATGAGCAGTTCTTC; CDR3 protein: CASSLLREASYNEQFF
clone size: .; V gene: TRBV11-2; J gene: TRBJ2-7; D gene: TRBD2; CDR3 DNA: TGTGCCAGCAGCTTAAGGAGCGGGGTACAACCCCCCTACGAGCAGTACTTC; CDR3 protein: CASSLRSGVQPPYEQYF
clone size: .; V gene: TRBV5-4; J gene: TRBJ1-3; D gene: TRBD1; CDR3 DNA: TGTGCCAGCAGCTTCGACAGGGCCAGCTCTGGAAACACCATATATTTT; CDR3 protein: CASSFDRASSGNTIYF
clone size: once; V gene: TRBV5-1; J gene: TRBJ2-5; D gene: .; CDR3 DNA: TGCGCCAGCAGCATCCAGACAGGTGCCCAAGAGACCCAGTACTTC; CDR3 protein: CASSIQTGAQETQYF
clone size: .; V gene: TRBV27; J gene: TRBJ2-1; D gene: .; CDR3 DNA: TGTGCCAGCAGTTTTGTGTCTGCAGTTGGCAATGAGCAGTTCTTC; CDR3 protein: CASSFVSAVGNEQFF
clone size: .; V gene: TRBV5-6; J gene: TRBJ2-3; D gene: TRBD1; CDR3 DNA: TGTGCCAGCAGCTTAGACAGGGGTCATACGCAGTATTTT; CDR3 protein: CASSLDRGHTQYF
clone size: .; V gene: TRBV5-4; J gene: TRBJ2-5; D gene: TRBD1; CDR3 DNA: TGTGCCAGCAGCTTGGCGATGTCTAGGGACAGACAAGAGACCCAGTACTTC; CDR3 protein: CASSLAMSRDRQETQYF
clone size: .; V gene: TRBV28; J gene: TRBJ2-5; D gene: .; CDR3 DNA: TGTGCCAGCAGAGGAACGAAGGGGTACTTC; CDR3 protein: CASRGTKGYF
clone size: .; V gene: TRBV5-6; J gene: TRBJ1-2; D gene: .; CDR3 DNA: TGTGCCAGCAGCTCCACTAAGCGGCCTCCTAACTATGGCTACACCTTC; CDR3 protein: CASSSTKRPPNYGYTF
clone size: .; V gene: TRBV11-1; J gene: TRBJ2-2; D gene: TRBD2; CDR3 DNA: TGTGCCACTTCGAGCGGGGCGAACACCGGGGAGCTGTTTTTT; CDR3 protein: CATSSGANTGELFF